These 22 T cell receptor beta chains were all obtained from the same sample, sequenced in a study of long-term antiretroviral therapy in people with HIV. The immunoSEQ assay was v3.0, run at survey level. Assay: immunoSEQ multiplex PCR; the TCRdb copy retains only in-frame clones and omits some. The sample has about 22,000 clones, roughly 85% seen once. The starting material was unsorted PBMCs, obtained at the start of antiretroviral therapy. These receptors were obtained from a man aged 45-65 years with HIV.

This clone was counted once. This sequence joins TRBV6-6 and TRBJ2-1, with 7 nucleotides matching TRBD2. V shed 6 bases, J shed 2 bases, and the junction held 7 bases outside the gene matches. The germline gives CDR1 MNHNY, CDR2 SVGAGI (reference sequence). This CDR3 is built from 15 residues. The chain's CDR3 is CASSDSGLTYNEQFF. The CDR3 DNA is TGTGCCAGCAGCGATAGCGGGCTAACCTACAATGAGCAGTTCTTC.

The chain has TRBV28 and TRBJ2-1, with a weak D call TRBD1 (6 bases). CDR1 is MDHEN, CDR2 SYDVKM, per germline. CDR3 size: 13 residues. V shed 2 bases and J shed 11 bases, with 13 bases lying between them. DNA of the CDR3: TGTGCCAGCAGTTTAGCAGGGGCCAAGAAGCAGTTCTTC. It translates to CASSLAGAKKQFF.

The chain is built from TRBV7-9 and TRBJ2-1; no definite D call. The V end lost 4 bases, the J end lost 6 bases, and 13 bases lay between the germline ends. The CDR3 runs to 14 residues. Germline V gene data show CDR1 as SEHNR and CDR2 as FQNEAQ (reference sequence). The CDR3 nucleotides read TGTGCCAGCAGCTCCGTCGCCCCTGGCAATGAGCAGTTCTTC. The encoded protein is CASSSVAPGNEQFF.

The rearrangement links TRBV7-8 to TRBJ1-4; TRBD1 is a possible D gene (6 bases). V was pared by 4 bases and J by 8 bases, with 11 bases between. This CDR3 has 13 residues. The germline V gene encodes CDR1 SGHVS and CDR2 FQNEAQ. Here the CDR3 reads CASSYTGYEKLFF. CDR3 nucleotide sequence: TGTGCCAGCAGCTATACAGGGTACGAAAAACTGTTTTTT. Filled out from reference TRBV7-8 and TRBJ1-4, the complete variable domain reads GAGVSQSPRYKVAKRGQDVALRCDPISGHVSLFWYQQALGQGPEFLTYFQNEAQLDKSGLPSDRFFAERPEGSVSTLKIQRTQQEDSAVYLCASSYTGYEKLFFGSGTQLSVL.

The gene calls are TRBV28 and TRBJ2-2; 10 positions agree with TRBD2. CDR3 length: 15 amino acids. Trimming removed 6 bases from V and 4 bases from J; junction bases left unmatched: 5. CDR1 MDHEN and CDR2 SYDVKM come from the germline V gene. CDR3 DNA sequence: TGTGCCAGCAGCTTTAGCGGGAGGCGCACCGGGGAGCTGTTTTTT. Its protein is CASSFSGRRTGELFF.

This clone showed up just once. The chain has TRBV28 and TRBJ1-4, with D perhaps TRBD1 (5 bases). Trimming shortened V by 2 bases and J by 4 bases, and 11 bases separated the two germline ends. Germline assignment: CDR1 MDHEN and CDR2 SYDVKM. CDR3 length: 15 residues. CDR3 amino acids: CASSLQGIDNEKLFF. In DNA form, the CDR3 reads TGTGCCAGCAGTTTACAGGGAATCGATAATGAAAAACTGTTTTTT.

The gene calls are TRBV6-6 and TRBJ1-5, with TRBD1 matching over 7 bases. With V trimmed by 6 bases and J by 3 bases, 11 bases remained unmatched. This CDR3 spans 16 amino acids. CDR1 is MNHNY, CDR2 SVGAGI, per germline (reference sequence). The CDR3 nucleotides read TGTGCCAGCAGCCAAGGCCAGGGGGGAAACAATCAGCCCCAGCATTTT. Its translation: CASSQGQGGNNQPQHF.

The chain joins TRBV4-3 to TRBJ2-1; 9 positions match TRBD2. The germline CDR1 and CDR2 sequences are LGHNA and YSLEER. Losses at the gene ends were 2 bases for V and 4 bases for J; bases not matched to a gene: 12. The CDR3 spans 18 residues. The CDR3, as DNA: TGCGCCAGCAGCCAAAGGGCACAAGCGGGGGGACTATACAATGAGCAGTTCTTC. This codes for CASSQRAQAGGLYNEQFF.

This chain joins TRBV29-1 and TRBJ1-1; a weak D match, TRBD1 (6 bases). Germline CDR1 and CDR2: SQVTM and ANQGSEA. There are 13 residues in the CDR3. Trimming removed 2 bases from V and 4 bases from J, with 11 bases in between. The CDR3 coding sequence is TGCAGCGTTGAAAGAGGAGGGGGCACTGAAGCTTTCTTT. Protein product: CSVERGGGTEAFF. The full variable domain, completed using reference TRBV29-1 and TRBJ1-1, is SAVISQKPSRDICQRGTSLTIQCQVDSQVTMMFWYRQQPGQSLTLIATANQGSEATYESGFVIDKFPISRPNLTFSTLTVSNMSPEDSSIYLCSVERGGGTEAFFGQGTRLTVV.

The chain uses TRBV28 and TRBJ1-2, with TRBD1 as a possible D gene (5 bases). The V end was cut by 3 bases, the J end by 6 bases, with 8 bases between. CDR1 and CDR2 (germline): MDHEN, SYDVKM. This CDR3 is built from 12 residues. For the CDR3, the DNA is TGTGCCAGCAGTTTCACGGGGGATGGCTACACCTTC. Translation: CASSFTGDGYTF.

The chain couples TRBV29-1 to TRBJ2-7, with D perhaps matching TRBD1 (6 bases). Trimming cost V 0 bases and J 11 bases, with 17 bases left between them. CDR3 length equals 13 residues. CDR1 is SQVTM, CDR2 ANQGSEA, per germline. This CDR3 is CSVEEGPGTREYF. The CDR3 DNA reads TGCAGCGTTGAAGAGGGACCCGGGACAAGGGAGTACTTC.

The chain employs TRBV29-1 and TRBJ2-1; 10 bases line up with TRBD2. The CDR3 sequence is 17 residues long. The trim removed 0 bases at V and 5 bases at J, leaving 10 bases unmatched. CDR1 is SQVTM and CDR2 is ANQGSEA in the germline V gene. CDR3 coding DNA: TGCAGCGTTGAAGACCAAGATCTAGCGGGGGCCGACAATGAGCAGTTCTTC. It yields the protein CSVEDQDLAGADNEQFF.

J is TRBJ1-1 and V is TRBV4-1, with 9 positions matching TRBD1. From germline, CDR1 is MGHRA and CDR2 YSYEKL. V trimming: 1 base; J trimming: 5 bases; junction bases outside the gene matches: 11. The length of the CDR3 is 17 residues. This chain's CDR3 is CASSQGILDRGYTEAFF. CDR3 bases: TGCGCCAGCAGCCAAGGGATTTTAGACAGGGGGTATACTGAAGCTTTCTTT.

The chain links TRBV28 to TRBJ1-6; no clear D gene. This CDR3 contains 14 residues. In germline, CDR1 is MDHEN, CDR2 SYDVKM. Trimming left V 7 bases short and J 4 bases short, with 11 bases between. CDR3 loop: CASTRGPYNSPLHF. CDR3 coding DNA: TGTGCCAGCACTCGGGGTCCGTATAATTCACCCCTCCACTTT.

The V call is TRBV27, the J call TRBJ2-7; possibly TRBD2 for D (6 bases). Trimming stripped 1 base from V and 2 bases from J, with 9 bases between. Germline lookup yields CDR1 MNHEY and CDR2 SMNVEV (reference sequence). This CDR3 contains 14 residues. The CDR3: CASSLWTGAYEQYF. The CDR3 DNA follows: TGTGCCAGCAGTTTATGGACGGGAGCCTACGAGCAGTACTTC.

The chain recombines TRBV5-1 with TRBJ1-1; TRBD1 might be the D (5 bases). Germline V gives CDR1 SGHRS, CDR2 YFSETQ. This CDR3 is built from 14 residues. The ends were cut back, 0 bases at V and 1 base at J, with 7 bases in the middle. The CDR3 here is CASSLGGRNTEAFF. The CDR3 nucleotides read TGCGCCAGCAGCTTGGGGGGCAGGAACACTGAAGCTTTCTTT.

The rearrangement joins TRBV7-2 to TRBJ2-3, with D unclear. From germline, CDR1 is SGHTA and CDR2 FQGNSA. This CDR3 region has 14 residues. The V and J ends lost 3 bases and 0 bases respectively, with 7 bases between them. CDR3 region: CASSFQRSTDTQYF. DNA for the CDR3: TGTGCCAGCAGCTTTCAGCGAAGCACAGATACGCAGTATTTT.

This chain connects TRBV5-1 to TRBJ1-5, with D hard to call. Between the trimmed V and J ends, which lost 4 bases and 7 bases, there was a span of 15 bases. The length of the CDR3 is 14 residues. Looked up from germline, CDR1 is SGHRS and CDR2 is YFSETQ. The chain's CDR3 is CASSPSEYGQPQHF. As DNA, the CDR3 is TGCGCCAGCAGCCCCTCGGAATACGGGCAGCCCCAGCATTTT.

The chain has TRBV5-1 and TRBJ2-6, with D unclear. Germline values: CDR1 SGHRS, CDR2 YFSETQ. Trimming removed 7 bases from V and 0 bases from J, with 20 bases in between. The CDR3 has 18 residues. CDR3 residues: CASRPGIQAVSGANVLTF. CDR3 bases: TGCGCCAGCCGCCCTGGGATTCAAGCAGTCTCTGGGGCCAACGTCCTGACTTTC.

The rearrangement joins TRBV6-5 to TRBJ1-2; 7 bases are a match to TRBD1. The J segment lost 4 bases and the V segment lost 10 bases, leaving 9 bases of the junction unmatched. Looked up from germline, CDR1 is MNHEY and CDR2 is SVGAGI. This CDR3 is 13 amino acids long. The CDR3 here is CATQGGRIYGYTF. In DNA form, the CDR3 reads TGTGCCACCCAGGGGGGGCGGATCTATGGCTACACCTTC.

The V and J genes are TRBV12-5 and TRBJ1-1, with D hard to call. The germline CDR1 and CDR2 sequences are LGHNT and FRNRAP. The CDR3 length is 14 residues. V was cut by 3 bases and J by 1 base, with 9 bases left in between. For the CDR3, the DNA is TGTGCTAGTGGTTTTTGGGGTGGGAACACTGAAGCTTTCTTT. Its protein is CASGFWGGNTEAFF.

This sequence joins TRBV6-5 and TRBJ1-3; tentative D call: TRBD1 (6 bases). The germline CDR1 and CDR2 sequences are MNHEY and SVGAGI. Between the trimmed V and J ends, which lost 0 bases and 4 bases, there was a span of 7 bases. There are 14 residues in the CDR3. DNA for the CDR3: TGTGCCAGCAGTTACTCGACAGGCGGAAACACCATATATTTT. Protein: CASSYSTGGNTIYF.